The 6 T cell receptor beta chains below all came from one sample that was sequenced in a study of metastatic and nonmetastatic thyroid tumors. All patients were treatment-naive before thyroid surgery. With MiXCR, TCRdb called clones anew from the PCR reads. The table shows about 39,000 clones, with about 12% occurring only once. What was sequenced was blood. The receptor source for this set is a male donor with papillary thyroid cancer or a benign thyroid nodule (not recorded which). Some clones in this sample may be carry-over from other donors' samples.

Comments on this clone: A much larger clone sits a single nucleotide away, making a read error possible. In the same sample, other DNA sequences code for this CDR3. This chain connects TRBV4-1 to TRBJ2-3; D is unclear. Germline-derived CDR1 and CDR2 are MGHRA and YSYEKL. The CDR3 loop spans 12 amino acids. CDR3 protein: CASSHDWHTQYF. In DNA, the CDR3 is TGCGCCAGCAGCCACGACTGGCATACTCAGTATTTT.

This clone occurred many times. The genes are TRBV7-9 and TRBJ2-7; possible D gene TRBD1, 6 bases. V shed 4 bases and J shed 0 bases, with 13 bases lying between them. Germline V CDR1 and CDR2: SEHNR, FQNEAQ (reference sequence). The CDR3 spans 15 residues. CDR3 coding DNA: TGTGCCAGCAGCTCCTCGACAGGACTCTCCTACGAGCAGTACTTC. Amino acids: CASSSSTGLSYEQYF. Supplemented by reference TRBV7-9 and TRBJ2-7, the full variable domain reads DTGVSQNPRHKITKRGQNVTFRCDPISEHNRLYWYRQTLGQGPEFLTYFQNEAQLEKSRLLSDRFSAERPKGSFSTLEIQRTEQGDSAMYLCASSSSTGLSYEQYFGPGTRLTVT.

This clone came up many times. The chain has TRBV2 and TRBJ1-2; possible D gene TRBD1, 6 bases. The CDR3 is 15 residues long. Germline values: CDR1 SNHLY, CDR2 FYNNEI. V lost 6 bases to trimming and J lost 7 bases, with 21 bases between them. The CDR3: CASSVIGGGVFGYTF. CDR3 in DNA: TGTGCCAGCAGCGTTATAGGTGGGGGCGTCTTTGGCTACACCTTC.

This clone came up many times. The chain combines TRBV5-1 with TRBJ2-7, with D unclear. There are 13 residues in the CDR3. Germline V CDR1 and CDR2: SGHRS, YFSETQ. V dropped 0 bases and J dropped 2 bases, with 6 bases sitting between them. Here the CDR3 reads CASSLGRTYEQYF. The CDR3, as DNA: TGCGCCAGCAGCTTGGGTAGGACCTACGAGCAGTACTTC.

In the case of this clone: A single base separates this from a much larger clone, so it may be a read error. The rearrangement links TRBV11-1 to TRBJ2-7; a possible D gene is TRBD2 (5 bases). The CDR3 consists of 16 residues. The germline V gene encodes CDR1 SGHAT and CDR2 FQDESV (reference sequence). CDR3 coding DNA: TGTGCCAGCAACTTAAGCAGCGGCGTAAATTCCTACGAGCAGTACTTC. The encoded protein is CASNLSSGVNSYEQYF.

This clone was seen only a few times. Being one base from a much bigger clone, this may be a read error. Other DNA sequences in the same sample also yield this CDR3. This chain links TRBV29-1 with TRBJ1-2; unclear D gene. Germline CDR1 is SQVTM and CDR2 is ANQGSEA. This CDR3 is 17 amino acids long. Trimming removed 0 bases from V and 1 base from J, with 18 bases in between. CDR3: CSVEEEVAAMGNYGYTF. For the CDR3, the DNA is TGCAGCGTTGAAGAGGAAGTAGCGGCAATGGGTAACTATGGCTACACCTTC.